This TCR beta chain was identified during a study of PD-1 blockade in mismatch repair-deficient tumors. The repertoire was sequenced with immunoSEQ multiplex PCR; TCRdb's copy has only in-frame clones and lacks some. This table holds about 63,000 clones, roughly 88% found once. The sequenced sample was peripheral blood, obtained 52 weeks after starting pembrolizumab. The clonotype originates from an adult with mismatch repair-deficient cancer.

CDR3 loop: CASKGTGAGNEQFF. The CDR3 coding sequence is TGCGCCAGTAAAGGGACGGGAGCCGGTAATGAGCAGTTCTTC. J is TRBJ2-1 and V is TRBV10-2, with a possible D match to TRBD2 (6 bases). From germline, CDR1 is WSHSY and CDR2 SAAADI. CDR3 size: 14 residues. With 9 bases removed from V and 7 bases from J, the gap between germline ends came to 19 bases.